This T cell receptor (beta chain) came from a study of CD8+CD57+ T cells in acquired aplastic anemia. Patients chosen for sequencing had CD8+CD57+ cells that had expanded, as shown by flow cytometry. Study observations and caveats: Patients and controls shared over 25 CD8+ CDR3 sequences, highly expressed in patients.

Genomic DNA, the template, was used for profiling of the TCR beta VDJ and CDR3. One entry per CDR3 protein, called by TCRdb with MiXCR from the reads. The sample includes about 200,000 distinct CDR3 sequences, 65% of them seen just once. Deletions cut 3 bases from V and 8 bases from J, with 11 bases between. The CDR3 consists of 12 residues. From germline, CDR1 is SQVTM and CDR2 ANQGSEA. Comments on this clonotype: What it recognizes is unknown.

This TCR was recovered from a human donor with aplastic anemia. The chain combines TRBV29-1 with TRBJ2-1; D unresolved. Sequenced: sorted CD4+, CD8+, or CD8+CD57+ T cells (not recorded which) from PBMCs. The CDR3: CSVDSSSDEQFF. Here the CDR3 DNA reads TGCAGCGTTGATTCGAGCTCTGATGAGCAGTTCTTC.